These 6 T cell receptor beta chains came from one sample sequenced in a study of PD-L1 blockade in urothelial cancer. Using immunoSEQ multiplex PCR, the repertoire was profiled, and TCRdb retains in-frame clones only, with some absent. The table has some 47,000 clones, 82% seen once. This material consisted of PBMCs, taken around atezolizumab (anti-PD-L1) treatment. The origin of the receptors is a man in his sixties or seventies with urothelial cancer.

The rearrangement links TRBV7-9 to TRBJ1-6; TRBD1 matches at 8 bases. V trimming: 4 bases; J trimming: 8 bases; junction bases outside the gene matches: 4. Germline CDR1 and CDR2: SEHNR and FQNEAQ (reference sequence). This CDR3 has 14 amino acids. This CDR3 is CASSWAGGDSPLHF. The DNA for the CDR3 is TGTGCCAGCAGCTGGGCAGGGGGCGATTCACCCCTCCACTTT.

The rearrangement joins TRBV2 to TRBJ1-1; 7 nucleotides match TRBD1. V dropped 7 bases and J dropped 2; count of bases not matched to a gene: 10. This CDR3 is 15 amino acids long. The germline CDR1 and CDR2 sequences are SNHLY and FYNNEI. The CDR3 region has the DNA TGTGCCAGCACCCCCGGGACAGCGATAAACACTGAAGCTTTCTTT. Its translation: CASTPGTAINTEAFF.

The rearrangement links TRBV11-1 to TRBJ2-3, with 13 bases lining up with TRBD2. Germline lookup yields CDR1 SGHAT and CDR2 FQDESV (reference sequence). J lost 5 bases, V lost 5 bases, and 7 bases had no gene match. The length of the CDR3 is 16 residues. CDR3 in amino acids: CASSAPGLAGRDTQYF. CDR3 sequence (DNA): TGTGCCAGCAGCGCTCCGGGACTAGCGGGAAGAGATACGCAGTATTTT.

The chain employs TRBV6-5 and TRBJ2-5; 7 bases fit TRBD2. V shed 7 bases, J shed 2 bases, and the junction held 1 base outside the gene matches. This CDR3 contains 12 residues. Germline values: CDR1 MNHEY, CDR2 SVGAGI. The CDR3 DNA is TGTGCCAGCACTAGCGGACAAGAGACCCAGTACTTC. Its protein product is CASTSGQETQYF.

The J gene is TRBJ2-4, the V gene TRBV4-1, with TRBD2 as a possible D gene (5 bases). The CDR3 extends over 13 amino acids. V lost 3 bases and J lost 6, with 9 bases in between. CDR1 is MGHRA, CDR2 YSYEKL, per germline. The CDR3 is CASSHEGRNIQYF. DNA of the CDR3: TGCGCCAGCAGCCATGAAGGGAGAAACATTCAGTACTTC.

This clone appeared many times. This chain connects TRBV5-8 to TRBJ2-7, with D tentatively TRBD1 (5 bases). Germline loops: CDR1 SGHTS, CDR2 YDEGEE. The length of the CDR3 is 12 residues. The V and J ends lost 0 bases and 5 bases respectively, with 6 bases between them. The CDR3 DNA reads as TGTGCCAGCAGCTTGGGGGGCCACGAGCAGTACTTC. It translates to CASSLGGHEQYF.